Listed below are T cell receptor beta chains from one sample, sequenced in a study of blood T cell repertoires in COVID-19. Clones were read by immunoSEQ multiplex PCR, and TCRdb kept only the in-frame ones, dropping some. The table includes around 170,000 clones, more than 75% detected once. Sequenced material: PBMCs or T cells enriched from blood (not recorded which). The receptors were gathered from a woman aged 45-65 years who had recovered from COVID-19. Each CDR3 is given with its conserved first and last residue. Each record gives: D gene, J gene, clone size, V gene, CDR3 protein, CDR3 DNA. D genes are given only for firm matches. Clone size is shown for a subset of rows, as once, few, many or a class of expanded clone.

TRBD1,TRBJ1-4,NA,TRBV19,CASSTGPSGDSREKLFF,TGTGCCAGTAGTACTGGCCCGTCGGGGGACAGTAGGGAAAAACTGTTTTTT
NA,TRBJ2-2,NA,TRBV6-5,CASSYSPDTGELFF,TGTGCCAGCAGTTACTCTCCTGACACCGGGGAGCTGTTTTTT
TRBD2,TRBJ2-7,few,TRBV27,CASSLSIAGSSYEQYF,TGTGCCAGCAGTTTATCCATAGCGGGGAGCTCCTACGAGCAGTACTTC
TRBD1,TRBJ1-1,NA,TRBV10-3,CAIREGTGGTEAFF,TGTGCCATCAGGGAGGGGACAGGGGGGACTGAAGCTTTCTTT
TRBD2,TRBJ2-1,NA,TRBV10-3,CAISDGTSVWNEQFF,TGTGCCATCAGTGATGGGACTAGCGTGTGGAATGAGCAGTTCTTC
TRBD1,TRBJ2-6,NA,TRBV7-6,CASRSQGAGANVLTF,TGTGCCAGCAGGTCCCAGGGGGCTGGGGCCAACGTCCTGACTTTC
NA,TRBJ1-4,NA,TRBV10-1,CASSTGSANEKLFF,TGCGCCAGCAGCACAGGGTCGGCTAATGAAAAACTGTTTTTT
NA,TRBJ2-2,NA,TRBV18,CASSFYTGELFF,TGTGCCAGCTCCTTTTACACCGGGGAGCTGTTTTTT
NA,TRBJ1-1,NA,TRBV19,CASSLAGYTEAFF,TGTGCCAGTAGTCTTGCGGGATACACTGAAGCTTTCTTT
TRBD1,TRBJ1-2,NA,TRBV11-2,CASSLDRGQGGNYGYTF,TGTGCCAGCAGCTTAGATCGGGGACAGGGGGGGAACTATGGCTACACCTTC
TRBD1,TRBJ1-4,once,TRBV27,CASSLGTGEKLFF,TGTGCCAGCAGTTTGGGGACAGGGGAAAAACTGTTTTTT
TRBD2,TRBJ2-1,NA,TRBV5-5,CASSRAGTSAYNEQFF,TGTGCCAGCAGCCGGGCCGGGACTAGCGCCTACAATGAGCAGTTCTTC
NA,TRBJ1-1,NA,TRBV25-1,CASSGTRNTEAFF,TGTGCCAGCAGTGGCACAAGGAACACTGAAGCTTTCTTT
NA,TRBJ2-3,NA,TRBV28,CASSLTRQTQYF,TGTGCCAGCAGTTTAACCCGACAGACGCAGTATTTT
NA,TRBJ1-6,NA,TRBV5-1,CASSLRQGGSPLHF,TGCGCCAGCAGCTTGAGGCAGGGAGGCTCACCCCTCCACTTT
TRBD2,TRBJ2-7,NA,TRBV28,CASSTYGLAGSYEQYF,TGTGCCAGCAGTACTTATGGACTAGCGGGATCCTACGAGCAGTACTTC
TRBD1,TRBJ1-5,few,TRBV18,CASSPPQTGGNQPQHF,TGTGCCAGCTCACCACCCCAGACAGGGGGCAATCAGCCCCAGCATTTT
NA,TRBJ2-7,NA,TRBV18,CASSPGSSSYEQYF,TGTGCCAGCTCACCAGGCAGTTCCTCCTACGAGCAGTACTTC
TRBD1,TRBJ1-5,few,TRBV28,CASSPFDRGQPQHF,TGTGCCAGCAGCCCTTTTGACAGGGGTCAGCCCCAGCATTTT
NA,TRBJ2-7,NA,TRBV6-5,CASRLGWGAYEQYF,TGTGCCAGCAGGCTGGGGTGGGGAGCCTACGAGCAGTACTTC
NA,TRBJ2-2,NA,TRBV7-9,CASSSTGELFF,TGTGCCAGCAGCTCTACCGGGGAGCTGTTTTTT
NA,TRBJ2-7,once,TRBV28,CASSLSYRGGYEQYF,TGTGCCAGCAGTTTATCGTACAGGGGAGGATACGAGCAGTACTTC
NA,TRBJ1-1,NA,TRBV4-1,CASSQGPGAGTEAFF,TGCGCCAGCAGCCAAGGCCCAGGGGCGGGCACTGAAGCTTTCTTT
TRBD2,TRBJ2-2,NA,TRBV7-6,CASSSGSGRWTGELFF,TGTGCCAGCAGCTCAGGAAGCGGGAGATGGACCGGGGAGCTGTTTTTT
TRBD1,TRBJ2-7,once,TRBV7-8,CASSGRDSYEQYF,TGTGCCAGCAGCGGCCGGGACAGCTACGAGCAGTACTTC
TRBD2,TRBJ2-2,NA,TRBV5-1,CASSLGTSGSAGELFF,TGCGCCAGCAGCCTGGGGACTAGCGGGAGTGCCGGGGAGCTGTTTTTT
NA,TRBJ2-6,NA,TRBV5-1,CASSVLLQSSGANVLTF,TGCGCCAGCAGCGTGTTACTGCAAAGCTCTGGGGCCAACGTCCTGACTTTC
TRBD2,TRBJ2-1,once,TRBV27,CASSLSRRLAGGEEQFF,TGTGCCAGCAGTTTATCCAGAAGGCTAGCGGGAGGGGAGGAGCAGTTCTTC
NA,TRBJ2-7,NA,TRBV30,CAWSAQGRSYEQYF,TGTGCCTGGAGTGCACAGGGTCGCTCCTACGAGCAGTACTTC
TRBD1,TRBJ1-2,NA,TRBV6-5,CASSWPGQTNYGYTF,TGTGCCAGCAGTTGGCCGGGACAGACTAACTATGGCTACACCTTC
NA,TRBJ1-4,NA,TRBV18,CASSPWGYEKLFF,TGTGCCAGCTCACCGTGGGGCTATGAAAAACTGTTTTTT
TRBD1,TRBJ2-7,once,TRBV29-1,CSIRTGDREQYF,TGCAGCATAAGGACAGGGGATCGCGAGCAGTACTTC
TRBD1,TRBJ2-7,few,TRBV9,CASSVPSGGLYEQYF,TGTGCCAGCAGCGTCCCTTCAGGGGGCTTGTACGAGCAGTACTTC
NA,TRBJ2-2,NA,TRBV14,CASSRQAGTGELFF,TGTGCCAGCAGCCGGCAGGCAGGTACCGGGGAGCTGTTTTTT
TRBD1,TRBJ1-1,NA,TRBV5-1,CASSPDRGEGGRWAFF,TGCGCCAGCAGCCCGGACAGGGGTGAGGGAGGACGTTGGGCTTTCTTT
TRBD2,TRBJ2-2,NA,TRBV3-1/TRBV3-2,CASSQAAGRTHTGELFF,TGTGCCAGCAGCCAAGCGGCCGGGAGGACTCACACCGGGGAGCTGTTTTTT
TRBD1,TRBJ1-5,NA,TRBV18,CASSGTGTGYANQPQHF,TGTGCCAGCTCAGGTACCGGGACAGGGTATGCCAATCAGCCCCAGCATTTT
NA,TRBJ1-5,NA,TRBV5-4,CASSTGLGRPQHF,TGTGCCAGCAGCACGGGACTCGGACGGCCCCAGCATTTT
NA,TRBJ2-5,NA,TRBV2,CASSAFGLAAPQETQYF,TGTGCCAGCAGCGCCTTCGGCTTAGCGGCACCCCAAGAGACCCAGTACTTC
NA,TRBJ1-3,NA,TRBV6-4,CASSDPTDGRGENTIYF,TGTGCCAGCAGTGACCCAACCGACGGCAGGGGAGAAAACACCATATATTTT
TRBD1,TRBJ2-3,NA,TRBV6-2/TRBV6-3,CASSKTGIDTQYF,TGTGCCAGCAGTAAGACAGGGATAGATACGCAGTATTTT
NA,TRBJ2-2,NA,TRBV5-1,CASSLGGTHTGELFF,TGCGCCAGCAGCTTGGGAGGCACCCACACCGGGGAGCTGTTTTTT
NA,TRBJ2-3,NA,TRBV5-4,CASSLTGRVSTDTQYF,TGTGCCAGCAGCCTGACAGGACGGGTATCCACAGATACGCAGTATTTT
NA,TRBJ2-2,few,TRBV27,CASSPWGNGELFF,TGTGCCAGCAGCCCTTGGGGCAACGGGGAGCTGTTTTTT
NA,TRBJ1-4,NA,TRBV3-1/TRBV3-2,CASSQRRAKTILSEKLFF,TGTGCCAGCAGCCAACGCAGGGCGAAAACAATTCTTTCTGAAAAACTGTTTTTT
NA,TRBJ1-2,NA,TRBV19,CASSPEHRDIYGYTF,TGTGCCAGTAGTCCTGAACATCGGGACATCTATGGCTACACCTTC
TRBD1,TRBJ1-4,once,TRBV4-3,CASSQNRGYEKLFF,TGCGCCAGCAGCCAAAACAGGGGTTATGAAAAACTGTTTTTT
TRBD1,TRBJ1-4,NA,TRBV5-1,CASSNGQVATNEKLFF,TGCGCCAGCAGCAACGGACAGGTTGCAACTAATGAAAAACTGTTTTTT
TRBD2,TRBJ2-1,NA,TRBV2,CASRRESSGEQFF,TGTGCCAGCAGGCGGGAATCTAGCGGTGAGCAGTTCTTC